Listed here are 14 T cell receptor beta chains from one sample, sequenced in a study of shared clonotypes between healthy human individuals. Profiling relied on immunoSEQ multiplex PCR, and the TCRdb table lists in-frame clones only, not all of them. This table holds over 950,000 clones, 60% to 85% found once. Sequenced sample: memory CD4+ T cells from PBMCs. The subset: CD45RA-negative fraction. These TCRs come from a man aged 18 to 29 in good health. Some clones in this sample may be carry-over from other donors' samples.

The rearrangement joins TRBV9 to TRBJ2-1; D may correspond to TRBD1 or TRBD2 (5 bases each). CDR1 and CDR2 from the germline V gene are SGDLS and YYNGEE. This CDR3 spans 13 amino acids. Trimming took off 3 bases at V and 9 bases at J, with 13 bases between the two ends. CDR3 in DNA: TGTGCCAGCAGCGGAGAGGGACGGGGTGAGCAGTTCTTC. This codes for CASSGEGRGEQFF.

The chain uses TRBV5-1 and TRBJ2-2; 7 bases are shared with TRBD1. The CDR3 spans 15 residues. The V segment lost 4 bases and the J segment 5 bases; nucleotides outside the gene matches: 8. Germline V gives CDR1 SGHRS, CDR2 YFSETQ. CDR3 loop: CASSPDRQGTGELFF. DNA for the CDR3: TGCGCCAGCAGCCCAGATAGACAGGGTACCGGGGAGCTGTTTTTT.

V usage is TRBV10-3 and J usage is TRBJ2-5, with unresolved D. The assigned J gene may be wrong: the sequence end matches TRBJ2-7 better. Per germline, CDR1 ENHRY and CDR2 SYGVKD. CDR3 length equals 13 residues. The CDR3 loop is CAISESLGYEQYF. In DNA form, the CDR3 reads TGTGCCATCAGTGAGTCGTTGGGCTACGAGCAGTACTTC.

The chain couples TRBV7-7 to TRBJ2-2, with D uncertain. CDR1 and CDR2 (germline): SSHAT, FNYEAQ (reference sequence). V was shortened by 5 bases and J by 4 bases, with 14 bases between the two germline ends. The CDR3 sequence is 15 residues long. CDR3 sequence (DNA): TGTGCCAGCAGCCCGGAACTGGCGAGCACCGGGGAGCTGTTTTTT. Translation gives CASSPELASTGELFF.

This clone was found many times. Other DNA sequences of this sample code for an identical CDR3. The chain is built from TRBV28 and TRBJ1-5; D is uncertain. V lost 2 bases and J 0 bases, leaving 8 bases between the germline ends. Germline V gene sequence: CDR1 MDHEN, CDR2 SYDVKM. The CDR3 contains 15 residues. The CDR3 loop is CASSLPRSSNQPQHF. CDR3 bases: TGTGCCAGCAGTTTACCCAGGAGTAGCAATCAGCCCCAGCATTTT.

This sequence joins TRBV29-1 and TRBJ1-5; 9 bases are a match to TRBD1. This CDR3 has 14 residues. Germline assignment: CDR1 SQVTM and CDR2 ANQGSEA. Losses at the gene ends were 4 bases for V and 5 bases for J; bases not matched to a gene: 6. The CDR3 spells CSVGGTGSYQPQHF. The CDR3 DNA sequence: TGCAGCGTTGGGGGGACAGGGAGTTATCAGCCCCAGCATTTT.

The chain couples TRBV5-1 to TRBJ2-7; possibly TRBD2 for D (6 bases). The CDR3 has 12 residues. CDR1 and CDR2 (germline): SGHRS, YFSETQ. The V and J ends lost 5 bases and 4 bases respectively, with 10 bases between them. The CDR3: CASREGRYEQYF. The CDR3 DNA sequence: TGCGCCAGCAGGGAGGGCAGATACGAGCAGTACTTC.

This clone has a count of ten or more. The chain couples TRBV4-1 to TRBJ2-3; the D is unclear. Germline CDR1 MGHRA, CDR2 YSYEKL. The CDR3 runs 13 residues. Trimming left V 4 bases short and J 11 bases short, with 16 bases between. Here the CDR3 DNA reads TGCGCCAGCAGCCCTTGGATAACGAATCTGCAGTATTTT. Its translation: CASSPWITNLQYF.

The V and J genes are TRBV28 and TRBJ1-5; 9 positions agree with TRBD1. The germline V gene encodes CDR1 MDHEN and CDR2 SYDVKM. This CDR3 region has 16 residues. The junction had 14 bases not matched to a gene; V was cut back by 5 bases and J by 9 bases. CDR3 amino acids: CASSLRDRAVFWPQHF. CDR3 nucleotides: TGTGCCAGCAGTCTACGGGACAGGGCCGTTTTTTGGCCCCAGCATTTT.

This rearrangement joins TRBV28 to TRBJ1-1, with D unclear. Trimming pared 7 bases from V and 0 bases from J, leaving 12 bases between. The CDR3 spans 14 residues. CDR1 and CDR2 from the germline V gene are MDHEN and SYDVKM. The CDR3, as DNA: TGTGCCAGCACAAGTAGCGGGCTGAACACTGAAGCTTTCTTT. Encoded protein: CASTSSGLNTEAFF.

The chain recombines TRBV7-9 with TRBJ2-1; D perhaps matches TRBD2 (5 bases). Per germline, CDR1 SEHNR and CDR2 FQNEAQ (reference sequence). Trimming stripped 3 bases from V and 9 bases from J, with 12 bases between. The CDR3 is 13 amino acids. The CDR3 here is CASSLFHRGEQFF. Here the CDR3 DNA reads TGTGCCAGCAGCTTGTTTCATCGGGGTGAGCAGTTCTTC.

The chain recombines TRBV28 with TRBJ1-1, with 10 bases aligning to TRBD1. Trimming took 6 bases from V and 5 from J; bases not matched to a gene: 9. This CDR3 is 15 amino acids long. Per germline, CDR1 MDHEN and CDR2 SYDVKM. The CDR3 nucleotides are TGTGCCAGCAGGTCGACAGGGGGCGTATCTACTGAAGCTTTCTTT. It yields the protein CASRSTGGVSTEAFF.

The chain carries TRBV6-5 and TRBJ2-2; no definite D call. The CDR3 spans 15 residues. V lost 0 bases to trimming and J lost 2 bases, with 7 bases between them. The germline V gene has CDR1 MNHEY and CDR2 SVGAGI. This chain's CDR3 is CASSYSFSNTGELFF. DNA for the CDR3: TGTGCCAGCAGTTACTCGTTCAGTAACACCGGGGAGCTGTTTTTT.

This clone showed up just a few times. The DNA of the CDR3 is TGTGCCAGCAGTTACAGGGCGGGAGGGCCTGGAGATACGCAGTATTTT. Its translation is CASSYRAGGPGDTQYF. The chain couples TRBV6-6 to TRBJ2-3; 9 nucleotides align to TRBD2. The germline CDR1 and CDR2 sequences are MNHNY and SVGAGI (reference sequence). The trim removed 2 bases at V and 5 bases at J, leaving 8 bases unmatched. The CDR3 extends over 16 amino acids.